This T cell receptor beta chain was retrieved from a study of HIV-infected patients and healthy controls. This clonotype was counted many times. CDR3 length equals 12 residues. TCRdb fed the 5' RACE reads into MiXCR, producing one record per CDR3 protein. The repertoire includes around 64,000 distinct CDR3 sequences, roughly a sixth of them detected once, and 4.5% to 7% sits in the top ten. The chain has TRBV21-1 and TRBJ1-1; the DNA was not compared with TRBD1, the D call given in the table. TRBV21-1 counts as a pseudogene. Material: CD4+ T cells from blood. The clonotype comes from a human donor in good health. CDR3 DNA: TGTGCCAGCAGCATTCAGGTAGGGGCGGCTTTCTTT. Translated: CASSIQVGAAFF.